Listed here are 28 T cell receptor beta chains from one sample, sequenced in a study of blood T cell repertoires in COVID-19. The assay was immunoSEQ multiplex PCR, and TCRdb's table has in-frame clones only and misses some. The profile shows roughly 99,000 clones, about three quarters of them singletons. What was sequenced was peripheral blood. These receptors were obtained from a man aged 65-85 years with acute or convalescent COVID-19.

This clone turned up a few times. The chain recombines TRBV6-4 with TRBJ2-7; TRBD1 is a possible D gene (6 bases). Germline values: CDR1 MRHNA, CDR2 SNTAGT. The CDR3 length is 18 residues. V was shortened by 4 bases and J by 1 base, with 23 bases between the two germline ends. The CDR3 DNA is TGTGCCAGCAGTGCCGGACAGAAGGCCTTTGAATTGTCCTACGAGCAGTACTTC. Protein: CASSAGQKAFELSYEQYF.

The chain couples TRBV5-1 to TRBJ2-3, with D maybe TRBD1 (5 bases). V was trimmed by 2 bases and J by 5 bases, leaving 9 bases between them. CDR1 SGHRS and CDR2 YFSETQ come from the germline V gene. This CDR3 is built from 13 residues. The CDR3 region is CASSFQGEDTQYF. The CDR3 DNA is TGCGCCAGCAGCTTCCAGGGTGAAGATACGCAGTATTTT. The full variable domain, its missing parts supplied by reference TRBV5-1 and TRBJ2-3, is KAGVTQTPRYLIKTRGQQVTLSCSPISGHRSVSWYQQTPGQGLQFLFEYFSETQRNKGNFPGRFSGRQFSNSRSEMNVSTLELGDSALYLCASSFQGEDTQYFGPGTRLTVL.

The chain links TRBV24-1 to TRBJ2-3; TRBD2 agrees at 9 bases. In germline, CDR1 is KGHDR, CDR2 SFDVKD. V gave up 5 bases and J gave up 8 bases; unmatched junction bases: 10. The CDR3 totals 15 residues. The CDR3 DNA reads as TGTGCCACCAGTGGCGCGGGGGGGTTCGACGGTACGCAGTATTTT. As protein: CATSGAGGFDGTQYF.

V usage is TRBV7-8 and J usage is TRBJ1-3, with 8 bases identical to TRBD1. The germline gives CDR1 SGHVS, CDR2 FQNEAQ. The CDR3 is made up of 15 amino acids. The junction had 6 bases not matched to a gene; V was cut back by 3 bases and J by 5 bases. The CDR3 DNA is TGTGCCAGCAGCTTTTCAACAGGGGGACGAAACACCATATATTTT. Protein product: CASSFSTGGRNTIYF.

J is TRBJ2-5 and V is TRBV11-2; 10 bases map to TRBD1. The CDR3 length is 14 residues. The germline gives CDR1 SGHAT, CDR2 FQNNGV. The V gene end was trimmed by 5 bases and the J gene end by 4 bases; junction bases not matched to a gene: 4. The CDR3 sequence is CASSPRTGGETQYF. In DNA form, the CDR3 reads TGTGCCAGCAGCCCCCGGACAGGGGGAGAGACCCAGTACTTC.

CDR3 DNA sequence: TGTGCCACCAGTGACCAGGGAATCGCCGATACGCAGTATTTT. It translates to CATSDQGIADTQYF. The V call is TRBV24-1, the J call TRBJ2-3, with a possible D match to TRBD1 (5 bases). V lost 4 bases and J 6 bases, leaving 13 bases between the germline ends. CDR1 and CDR2 from the germline V gene are KGHDR and SFDVKD. The CDR3 totals 14 residues.

This clone was detected a few times. The chain joins TRBV7-8 to TRBJ1-1; weak D call: TRBD1 (5 bases). This CDR3 contains 13 residues. Trimming cost V 2 bases and J 3 bases, with 7 bases left between them. Germline V gene sequence: CDR1 SGHVS, CDR2 FQNEAQ. The CDR3 DNA reads TGTGCCAGCAGCTTAATGGGGCACACTGAAGCTTTCTTT. This sequence encodes CASSLMGHTEAFF.

V usage is TRBV29-1 and J usage is TRBJ2-5; D is ambiguous. Per germline, CDR1 SQVTM and CDR2 ANQGSEA. The CDR3 is 12 amino acids. Trimming pared 3 bases from V and 4 bases from J, leaving 9 bases between. DNA for the CDR3: TGCAGCGTTGAGTACTCTAGAGAGACCCAGTACTTC. This sequence encodes CSVEYSRETQYF.

CDR3 in DNA: TGTGCCAGCAGTGAAGGGACTAGCTTTTCTGAGCAGTTCTTC. Translated, it gives CASSEGTSFSEQFF. The rearrangement links TRBV2 to TRBJ2-1; 8 nucleotides align to TRBD2. The CDR3 sequence is 14 residues long. Germline CDR1 SNHLY, CDR2 FYNNEI. Trimming removed 1 base from V and 9 bases from J; junction bases left unmatched: 5.

The chain couples TRBV7-3 to TRBJ1-6, with D possibly being TRBD1 (6 bases). Germline CDR1 reads SGHTA; CDR2 reads FQGTGA. Trimming left V 5 bases short and J 7 bases short, with 9 bases between. The CDR3 sequence is 13 residues long. The CDR3 reads CASSPGTNSPLHF. The CDR3 DNA reads as TGTGCCAGCAGCCCAGGGACAAATTCACCCCTCCACTTT.

The chain recombines TRBV18 with TRBJ1-5; possibly TRBD1 for D (6 bases). Germline assignment: CDR1 KGHSH and CDR2 LQKENI. V lost 3 bases to trimming and J lost 4 bases, with 19 bases between them. The CDR3 length is 17 residues. CDR3 coding DNA: TGTGCCAGCTCACCGCCCTTTGAACAGGGTAGGAATCAGCCCCAGCATTTT. Translation: CASSPPFEQGRNQPQHF.

The chain is built from TRBV18 and TRBJ1-4; unclear D gene. The CDR3 is 17 residues long. Germline V gene lookup returns CDR1 KGHSH and CDR2 LQKENI. V was cut by 3 bases and J by 0 bases, with 14 bases left in between. CDR3 sequence reads: CASSPSGVEATNEKLFF. The CDR3, as DNA: TGTGCCAGCTCACCTAGCGGGGTTGAAGCAACTAATGAAAAACTGTTTTTT.

The chain uses TRBV6-5 and TRBJ1-1; tentative D call: TRBD1 (6 bases). The CDR3 spans 13 residues. Germline lookup yields CDR1 MNHEY and CDR2 SVGAGI. The V end lost 1 base, the J end lost 7 bases, and 10 bases lay between the germline ends. The CDR3 sequence is CASSYLQGVEAFF. Here the CDR3 DNA reads TGTGCCAGCAGTTACTTACAGGGAGTTGAAGCTTTCTTT.

This chain joins TRBV5-1 and TRBJ1-2; D is ambiguous. Germline CDR1 is SGHRS and CDR2 is YFSETQ. V was cut by 5 bases and J by 7 bases, with 21 bases left in between. The CDR3 is 15 amino acids. The CDR3 DNA reads as TGCGCCAGCAGGCTGAGCCCCACAGTGGAGGGTGGCTACACCTTC. Translation: CASRLSPTVEGGYTF.

The chain recombines TRBV3-1 (or the pseudogene TRBV3-2) with TRBJ1-4; the match to TRBD1 covers 7 bases. Germline V lookup: CDR1 LGHDT, CDR2 YNNKEL (reference sequence). The V gene end was trimmed by 0 bases and the J gene end by 6 bases; junction bases not matched to a gene: 4. This CDR3 has 15 residues. Here the CDR3 DNA reads TGTGCCAGCAGCCAAGAGGCAGGGGGAGATGAAAAACTGTTTTTT. Protein product: CASSQEAGGDEKLFF.

The J gene is TRBJ2-1, the V gene TRBV9; 16 bases are shared with TRBD2. Germline loops: CDR1 SGDLS, CDR2 YYNGEE. V lost 4 bases, J lost 7 bases, and 8 bases stayed unmatched. CDR3 length: 17 amino acids. The CDR3 sequence is CASSPGLAGGPGNEQFF. DNA of the CDR3: TGTGCCAGCAGCCCGGGACTAGCGGGGGGGCCGGGTAATGAGCAGTTCTTC.

The chain has TRBV5-1 and TRBJ1-3, with D possibly matching TRBD1 (5 bases). The CDR3 has 14 amino acids. Germline V gene data show CDR1 as SGHRS and CDR2 as YFSETQ. Trimming removed 0 bases at V and 4 bases at J, with 8 bases between. The DNA of the CDR3 is TGCGCCAGCAGCTTGGCGGGGGTCGGAAACACCATATATTTT. This codes for CASSLAGVGNTIYF. The variable domain in full, completed from reference TRBV5-1 and TRBJ1-3, reads KAGVTQTPRYLIKTRGQQVTLSCSPISGHRSVSWYQQTPGQGLQFLFEYFSETQRNKGNFPGRFSGRQFSNSRSEMNVSTLELGDSALYLCASSLAGVGNTIYFGEGSWLTVV.

The rearrangement uses TRBV20-1 and TRBJ1-5, with D perhaps TRBD1 (5 bases). The V and J ends lost 3 bases and 7 bases respectively, with 13 bases between them. Germline V gene lookup returns CDR1 DFQATT and CDR2 SNEGSKA (reference sequence). The CDR3 runs to 13 residues. CDR3 residues: CSASVGGEQPQHF. In DNA, the CDR3 is TGCAGTGCTAGTGTCGGGGGAGAGCAGCCCCAGCATTTT.

The chain recombines TRBV6-6 with TRBJ1-2; 7 positions match TRBD1. The CDR3 is made up of 11 amino acids. Germline assignment: CDR1 MNHNY and CDR2 SVGAGI (reference sequence). V lost 7 bases and J lost 7; bases outside the gene matches: 3. The CDR3 coding sequence is TGTGCCAGCACACAGGGGTCTGGCTACACCTTC. Residues: CASTQGSGYTF.

J is TRBJ1-2 and V is TRBV2, with TRBD1 matching 11 bases. The V and J ends lost 6 bases and 6 bases, in that order; junction bases with no gene match: 6. The CDR3 extends over 14 amino acids. The germline gives CDR1 SNHLY, CDR2 FYNNEI. In nucleotides, the CDR3 is TGTGCCAGCAGCCGGACAGGGGGCGGAAATGGCTACACCTTC. Translated: CASSRTGGGNGYTF.

V gene TRBV4-1 combines with J gene TRBJ1-2; D gene uncertain. Germline V lookup: CDR1 MGHRA, CDR2 YSYEKL. The CDR3 is 13 amino acids. Trimming pared 0 bases from V and 8 bases from J, leaving 10 bases between. CDR3 sequence: CASSQDEALGYTF. CDR3 sequence (DNA): TGCGCCAGCAGCCAAGACGAGGCTTTAGGCTACACCTTC.

This clone was seen repeatedly, ten times or more. The chain is built from TRBV5-1 and TRBJ2-7; 7 bases are a match to TRBD1. The germline V gene has CDR1 SGHRS and CDR2 YFSETQ. CDR3 length equals 13 residues. Germline trimming cut 0 bases from V and 4 bases from J; bases unmatched to any gene: 1. CDR3 region: CASSLEQGYEQYF. CDR3 DNA: TGCGCCAGCAGCTTGGAACAGGGGTACGAGCAGTACTTC.

The V gene is TRBV12-5, the J gene TRBJ2-1; 7 positions agree with TRBD1. Germline-derived CDR1 and CDR2 are LGHNT and FRNRAP. V shed 5 bases, J shed 8 bases, and the junction held 6 bases outside the gene matches. The CDR3 spans 13 residues. CDR3 sequence: CASGITGVDEQFF. CDR3 DNA: TGTGCTAGTGGTATCACAGGGGTGGATGAGCAGTTCTTC.

The rearrangement links TRBV27 to TRBJ1-1; 8 nucleotides line up with TRBD1. Germline V gene sequence: CDR1 MNHEY, CDR2 SMNVEV (reference sequence). The CDR3 is 14 residues long. The ends lost 7 bases at V and 4 bases at J; junction bases unmatched: 8. In nucleotides, the CDR3 is TGTGCCAGCACTCGACCAGGACAGGGCACTGAAGCTTTCTTT. This sequence encodes CASTRPGQGTEAFF.

This CDR3 is CASSQSDRGDYNEQFF. CDR3 in DNA: TGCGCCAGCAGCCAATCTGACAGGGGGGACTACAATGAGCAGTTCTTC. The V gene is TRBV4-3, the J gene TRBJ2-1; 9 nucleotides agree with TRBD1. The CDR3 totals 16 residues. V shed 2 bases, J shed 3 bases, and the junction held 5 bases outside the gene matches. Germline assignment: CDR1 LGHNA and CDR2 YSLEER.

The chain carries TRBV4-3 and TRBJ1-2; 7 nucleotides align to TRBD1. Germline V gene data show CDR1 as LGHNA and CDR2 as YSLEER. The CDR3 runs to 15 residues. Trimming at V came to 0 bases and at J to 8 bases, leaving 9 bases not matched to a gene. This CDR3 is CASSQDLTGRGGYTF. CDR3 coding DNA: TGCGCCAGCAGCCAAGATCTGACAGGGCGAGGGGGCTACACCTTC.

This clone was seen only a few times. The chain links TRBV28 to TRBJ2-7, with 11 bases matching TRBD2. The CDR3 contains 15 residues. With 5 bases clipped from V and 3 bases from J, the junction kept 6 bases outside the gene matches. Germline values: CDR1 MDHEN, CDR2 SYDVKM. As DNA, the CDR3 is TGTGCCAGCAGTGGTAGCGGGGGGGCCCGCTACGAGCAGTACTTC. This encodes CASSGSGGARYEQYF.

This clone was seen a few times. The V call is TRBV19, the J call TRBJ2-7; 8 positions agree with TRBD1. Germline assignment: CDR1 LNHDA and CDR2 SQIVND (reference sequence). The trim removed 10 bases at V and 5 bases at J, leaving 13 bases unmatched. The CDR3 runs 14 residues. CDR3 loop: CATGQGVIVDEQYF. DNA for the CDR3: TGTGCCACCGGACAGGGAGTCATAGTGGACGAGCAGTACTTC.